These T cell receptor beta chains were read from a single sample in a study of T-cell reconstitution after alpha-beta-depleted transplantation in children. One entry per CDR3 protein results from TCRdb running MiXCR on the PCR reads. The sample contains more than 450,000 distinct CDR3 sequences, approximately 20% of which appear only once. Specimen: PBMCs from the stem cell graft donor, collected from the stem cell graft. These receptors were obtained from a human donor who donated a stem cell graft to a child with acute lymphoblastic leukemia. Both conserved end residues are part of each CDR3. The D gene is left open where the match is weak. Clone size is stated in some rows and not others, as once, few, many or a class when expanded.

clone_size: few; d_call: NA; v_call: TRBV5-1; j_call: TRBJ1-1; cdr3_aa: CASSLGFSTEAFF; cdr3_nt: TGCGCCAGCAGCCTAGGGTTCAGCACTGAAGCTTTCTTT
clone_size: NA; d_call: TRBD2; v_call: TRBV9; j_call: TRBJ2-7; cdr3_aa: CASSVGLAFTYEQYF; cdr3_nt: TGTGCCAGCAGCGTCGGACTAGCGTTCACCTACGAGCAGTACTTC
clone_size: NA; d_call: NA; v_call: TRBV11-2; j_call: TRBJ2-1; cdr3_aa: CASSPPLRDVPNEQFF; cdr3_nt: TGTGCCAGCAGCCCTCCCCTCCGGGACGTACCCAATGAGCAGTTCTTC
clone_size: NA; d_call: TRBD2; v_call: TRBV3-1; j_call: TRBJ2-1; cdr3_aa: CASSHAGLAGGGYEQFF; cdr3_nt: TGTGCCTCCAGCCACGCGGGACTAGCGGGAGGGGGCTATGAGCAGTTCTTC
clone_size: NA; d_call: TRBD2; v_call: TRBV9; j_call: TRBJ2-5; cdr3_aa: CASSAGSLAGGAETQYF; cdr3_nt: TGTGCCAGCAGCGCCGGATCGCTAGCGGGAGGAGCAGAGACCCAGTACTTC
clone_size: NA; d_call: NA; v_call: TRBV7-8; j_call: TRBJ2-7; cdr3_aa: CASSFAALDYEQYF; cdr3_nt: TGTGCCAGCAGCTTCGCCGCACTGGACTACGAGCAGTACTTC
clone_size: NA; d_call: NA; v_call: TRBV11-1; j_call: TRBJ1-5; cdr3_aa: CASSLGRQAGRGGQPQHF; cdr3_nt: TGTGCCAGCAGCCTCGGTCGTCAGGCAGGGAGAGGGGGTCAGCCCCAGCATTTT
clone_size: NA; d_call: NA; v_call: TRBV24-1; j_call: TRBJ2-5; cdr3_aa: CATSDLPRGTQYF; cdr3_nt: TGTGCCACCAGTGATTTGCCCCGGGGGACCCAGTACTTC
clone_size: few; d_call: NA; v_call: TRBV5-1; j_call: TRBJ2-7; cdr3_aa: CASSLVLSATAYEQYF; cdr3_nt: TGCGCCAGCAGCTTGGTTTTGAGCGCGACCGCCTACGAGCAGTACTTC
clone_size: many; d_call: TRBD1; v_call: TRBV12-3/TRBV12-4; j_call: TRBJ2-7; cdr3_aa: CASSPGTAYEQYF; cdr3_nt: TGTGCCAGCAGCCCCGGGACAGCCTACGAGCAGTACTTC
clone_size: few; d_call: NA; v_call: TRBV6-5; j_call: TRBJ2-1; cdr3_aa: CASSRDPLASYNEQFF; cdr3_nt: TGTGCCAGCAGTCGGGATCCCCTAGCTTCCTACAATGAGCAGTTCTTC
clone_size: few; d_call: NA; v_call: TRBV10-3; j_call: TRBJ2-7; cdr3_aa: CAISDIGEQYF; cdr3_nt: TGTGCCATCAGTGATATAGGCGAGCAGTACTTC
clone_size: few; d_call: NA; v_call: TRBV6-1; j_call: TRBJ1-3; cdr3_aa: CASSRATPGAGNTIYF; cdr3_nt: TGTGCCAGCAGTCGGGCGACTCCGGGGGCTGGAAACACCATATATTTT
clone_size: NA; d_call: TRBD2; v_call: TRBV5-6; j_call: TRBJ2-7; cdr3_aa: CASSPPASGPYEQYF; cdr3_nt: TGTGCCAGCAGCCCCCCCGCTAGCGGACCCTACGAGCAGTACTTC
clone_size: NA; d_call: NA; v_call: TRBV27; j_call: TRBJ2-5; cdr3_aa: CASSWTAQETQYF; cdr3_nt: TGTGCCAGCAGTTGGACTGCTCAAGAGACCCAGTACTTC
clone_size: NA; d_call: NA; v_call: TRBV27; j_call: TRBJ1-4; cdr3_aa: CASSSPRGQNGNEKLFF; cdr3_nt: TGTGCCAGCAGTTCACCCCGTGGACAAAACGGGAATGAAAAACTGTTTTTT
clone_size: NA; d_call: TRBD2; v_call: TRBV3-1; j_call: TRBJ2-1; cdr3_aa: CASSRGLAGGSSYNEQFF; cdr3_nt: TGTGCCAGCAGCCGTGGACTAGCGGGAGGGAGCTCCTACAATGAGCAGTTCTTC
clone_size: few; d_call: NA; v_call: TRBV12-3/TRBV12-4; j_call: TRBJ2-7; cdr3_aa: CASSLVGGGASYEQYF; cdr3_nt: TGTGCCAGCAGTTTAGTCGGAGGTGGGGCCTCCTACGAGCAGTACTTC
clone_size: few; d_call: NA; v_call: TRBV5-1; j_call: TRBJ1-1; cdr3_aa: CASSFLGNGNTEAFF; cdr3_nt: TGCGCCAGCAGCTTTCTCGGCAATGGGAACACTGAAGCTTTCTTT
clone_size: NA; d_call: TRBD1; v_call: TRBV5-1; j_call: TRBJ2-7; cdr3_aa: CASGGQANSYEQYF; cdr3_nt: TGCGCCAGCGGTGGACAGGCGAACTCCTACGAGCAGTACTTC
clone_size: few; d_call: TRBD2; v_call: TRBV5-1; j_call: TRBJ2-7; cdr3_aa: CASSLPRTSGTYEQYF; cdr3_nt: TGCGCCAGCAGCTTGCCCCGGACTAGCGGCACCTACGAGCAGTACTTC
clone_size: NA; d_call: NA; v_call: TRBV20-1; j_call: TRBJ2-1; cdr3_aa: CSAPDEHSYNEQFF; cdr3_nt: TGCAGTGCCCCGGACGAGCATTCATACAATGAGCAGTTCTTC
clone_size: few; d_call: TRBD1; v_call: TRBV7-2; j_call: TRBJ1-4; cdr3_aa: CASSIFGQAGGEKLFF; cdr3_nt: TGTGCCAGCAGCATCTTCGGACAGGCGGGGGGTGAAAAACTGTTTTTT
clone_size: NA; d_call: TRBD2; v_call: TRBV5-1; j_call: TRBJ2-7; cdr3_aa: CASSLGLPGLASSYEQYF; cdr3_nt: TGCGCCAGCAGCTTGGGGCTTCCGGGACTAGCGAGCTCCTACGAGCAGTACTTC
clone_size: NA; d_call: TRBD1; v_call: TRBV7-6; j_call: TRBJ2-7; cdr3_aa: CASSSIRDSYEQYF; cdr3_nt: TGTGCCAGCAGCTCGATCCGGGACAGCTACGAGCAGTACTTC
clone_size: NA; d_call: NA; v_call: TRBV5-1; j_call: TRBJ1-2; cdr3_aa: CASFGQDYGYTF; cdr3_nt: TGCGCCAGCTTCGGCCAGGACTATGGCTACACCTTC